This T cell receptor beta chain was recorded in a study of T-cell memory formation after mild COVID-19. Findings and limits, study-wide: Contracting CD4+ clones lay largely in CM and EM, with CD8+ ones residing in EMRA. That cross-reactive memory joined was suggested by some responding clones appearing in pre-infection memory. Second-wave clones that peaked on day 37 lacked confirmed SARS-CoV-2 specificity.

This clonotype was detected many times. Its antigen is undetermined. The 5'RACE method, run with constant-segment primers, produced TCR alpha and TCR beta cDNA libraries (carrying sample barcodes and UMIs). TCRdb used MiXCR to reprocess the 5' RACE reads, holding one entry per CDR3 protein. The repertoire includes about 430,000 distinct CDR3 sequences, more than 15% of them detected once, and 20% to 25% sits in the top ten. Trimming pared 3 bases from V and 0 bases from J, leaving 6 bases between. CDR1 is SGHTA and CDR2 is FQGNSA in the germline V gene. The length of the CDR3 is 14 residues. The receptor was derived from a man younger than 35 who had mild COVID-19 (a few samples of this study predate the infection). Cell type and time point are not known. The chain employs TRBV7-2 and TRBJ2-1; D remains ambiguous. What was sequenced was PBMCs or a T cell subset sorted from them (not recorded which). The CDR3 DNA reads TGTGCCAGCAGCTTTATTTACTCCTACAATGAGCAGTTCTTC. It translates to CASSFIYSYNEQFF.